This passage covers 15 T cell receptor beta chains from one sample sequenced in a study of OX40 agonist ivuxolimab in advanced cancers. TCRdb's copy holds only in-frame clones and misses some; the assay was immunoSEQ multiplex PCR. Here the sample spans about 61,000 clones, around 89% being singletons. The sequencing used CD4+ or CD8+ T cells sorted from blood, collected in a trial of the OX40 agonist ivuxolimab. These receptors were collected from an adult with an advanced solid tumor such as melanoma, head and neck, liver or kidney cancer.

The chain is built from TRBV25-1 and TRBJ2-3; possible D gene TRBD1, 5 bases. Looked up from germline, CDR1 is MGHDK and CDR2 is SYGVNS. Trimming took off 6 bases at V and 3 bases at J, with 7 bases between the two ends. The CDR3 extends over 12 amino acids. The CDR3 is CASRQVTDTQYF. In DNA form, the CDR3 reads TGTGCCAGCAGACAGGTGACAGATACGCAGTATTTT.

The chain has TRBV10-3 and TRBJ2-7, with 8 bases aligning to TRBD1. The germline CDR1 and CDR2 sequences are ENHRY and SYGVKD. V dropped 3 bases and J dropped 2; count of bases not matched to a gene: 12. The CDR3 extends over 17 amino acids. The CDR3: CAISDGRGTGPTYEQYF. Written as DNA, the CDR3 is TGTGCCATCAGTGACGGTCGGGGGACAGGCCCTACCTACGAGCAGTACTTC.

DNA for the CDR3: TGCGCCAGCAGCCAAGATTTACAGGGGGGAAATGGCTACACCTTC. Its translation is CASSQDLQGGNGYTF. The chain joins TRBV4-3 to TRBJ1-2, with 8 bases that match TRBD1. The V gene's germline CDR1 is LGHNA and CDR2 YSLEER. V lost 0 bases, J lost 6 bases, and 6 bases stayed unmatched. This CDR3 is 15 amino acids long.

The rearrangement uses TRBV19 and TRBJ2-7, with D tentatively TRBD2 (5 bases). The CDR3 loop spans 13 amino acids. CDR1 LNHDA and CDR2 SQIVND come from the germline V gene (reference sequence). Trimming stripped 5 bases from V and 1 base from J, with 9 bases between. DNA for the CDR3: TGTGCCAGTAGTCTTACTAGGTCCTACGAGCAGTACTTC. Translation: CASSLTRSYEQYF.

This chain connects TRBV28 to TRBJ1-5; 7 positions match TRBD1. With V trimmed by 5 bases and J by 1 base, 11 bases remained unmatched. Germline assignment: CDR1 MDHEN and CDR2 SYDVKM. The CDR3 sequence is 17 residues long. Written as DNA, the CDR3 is TGTGCCAGCAGTGCCAACGACAGGGCTAGGAGCAATCAGCCCCAGCATTTT. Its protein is CASSANDRARSNQPQHF.

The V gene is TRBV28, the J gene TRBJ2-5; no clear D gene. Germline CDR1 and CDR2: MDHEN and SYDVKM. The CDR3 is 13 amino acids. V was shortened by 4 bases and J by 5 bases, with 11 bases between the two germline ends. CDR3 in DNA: TGTGCCAGCAGTTCCCATAGTGGGGAGACCCAGTACTTC. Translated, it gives CASSSHSGETQYF.

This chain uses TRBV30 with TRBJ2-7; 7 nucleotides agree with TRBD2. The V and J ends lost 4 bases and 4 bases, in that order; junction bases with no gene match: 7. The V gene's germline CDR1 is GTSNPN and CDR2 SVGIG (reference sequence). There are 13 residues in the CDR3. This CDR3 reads CAWTSGGGYEQYF. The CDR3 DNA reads TGTGCCTGGACCTCTGGGGGGGGGTACGAGCAGTACTTC.

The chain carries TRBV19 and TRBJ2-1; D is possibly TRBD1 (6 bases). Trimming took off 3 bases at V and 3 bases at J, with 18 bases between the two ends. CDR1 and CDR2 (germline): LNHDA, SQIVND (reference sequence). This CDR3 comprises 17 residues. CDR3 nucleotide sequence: TGTGCCAGTAGTATGAGGACGGACAGCCTGGTCTACAATGAGCAGTTCTTC. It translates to CASSMRTDSLVYNEQFF.

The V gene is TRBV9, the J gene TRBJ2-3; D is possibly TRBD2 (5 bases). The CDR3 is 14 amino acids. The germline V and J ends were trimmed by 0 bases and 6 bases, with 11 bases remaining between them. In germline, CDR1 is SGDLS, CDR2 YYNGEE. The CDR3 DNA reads TGTGCCAGCAGCGTAGACGGGGATAGGGATACGCAGTATTTT. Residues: CASSVDGDRDTQYF.

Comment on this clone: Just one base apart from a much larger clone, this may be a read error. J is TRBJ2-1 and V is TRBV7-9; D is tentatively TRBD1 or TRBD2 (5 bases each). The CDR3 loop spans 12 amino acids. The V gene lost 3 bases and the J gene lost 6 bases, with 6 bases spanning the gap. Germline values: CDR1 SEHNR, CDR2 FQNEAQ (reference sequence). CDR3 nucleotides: TGTGCCAGCAGCTTGAGGGGCAATGAGCAGTTCTTC. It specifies CASSLRGNEQFF.

The CDR3 bases are TGCGCCAGCAGCTTAACAGGGGGCTCGAACACTGAAGCTTTCTTT. This encodes CASSLTGGSNTEAFF. The V and J genes are TRBV5-1 and TRBJ1-1; TRBD1 aligns across 9 bases. The CDR3 covers 15 residues. Germline values: CDR1 SGHRS, CDR2 YFSETQ. The junction had 3 bases not matched to a gene; V was cut back by 2 bases and J by 1 base.

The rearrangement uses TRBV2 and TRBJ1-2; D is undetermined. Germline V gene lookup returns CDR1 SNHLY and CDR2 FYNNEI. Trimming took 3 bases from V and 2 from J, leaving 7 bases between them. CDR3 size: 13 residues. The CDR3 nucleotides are TGTGCCAGCAGTGAGGGCGGGAACTATGGCTACACCTTC. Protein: CASSEGGNYGYTF.

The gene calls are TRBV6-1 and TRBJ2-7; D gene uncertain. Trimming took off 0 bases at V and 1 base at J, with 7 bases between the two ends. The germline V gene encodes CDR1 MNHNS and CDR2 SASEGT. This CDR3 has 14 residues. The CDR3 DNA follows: TGTGCCAGCAGTGAAGCAAGGCATTCCTACGAGCAGTACTTC. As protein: CASSEARHSYEQYF.

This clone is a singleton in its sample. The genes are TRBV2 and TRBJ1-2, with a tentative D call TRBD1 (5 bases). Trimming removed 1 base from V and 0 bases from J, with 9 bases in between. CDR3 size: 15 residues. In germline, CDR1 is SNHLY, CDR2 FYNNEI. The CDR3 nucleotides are TGTGCCAGCAGTGAAGAGGGCAGGGCTAACTATGGCTACACCTTC. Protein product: CASSEEGRANYGYTF.

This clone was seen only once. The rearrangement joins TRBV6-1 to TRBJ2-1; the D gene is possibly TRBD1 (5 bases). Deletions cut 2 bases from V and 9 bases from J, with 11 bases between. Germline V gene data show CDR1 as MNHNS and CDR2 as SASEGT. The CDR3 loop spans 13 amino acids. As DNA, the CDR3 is TGTGCCAGCAGTGAACCCCAGGGTTTTGAGCAGTTCTTC. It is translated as CASSEPQGFEQFF.